A single sample is the source of the 19 T cell receptor beta chains below, sequenced in a study of blood T cell repertoires in COVID-19. Produced via immunoSEQ multiplex PCR; TCRdb's table is partial and in-frame only. This table holds approximately 670,000 clones, 70% to 90% found once. Sequenced: peripheral blood. All receptors come from a woman aged 18 to 35 with acute or convalescent COVID-19.

V is TRBV3-1 (or the pseudogene TRBV3-2) and J is TRBJ1-2; D not resolved. Germline V CDR1 and CDR2: LGHDT, YNNKEL (reference sequence). There are 17 residues in the CDR3. V was pared by 0 bases and J by 5 bases, with 19 bases between. CDR3 region: CASSQELPGLTSYGYTF. The CDR3 DNA is TGTGCCAGCAGCCAAGAGCTCCCTGGGTTGACAAGTTATGGCTACACCTTC.

The gene calls are TRBV7-8 and TRBJ2-7; 7 bases agree with TRBD1. Germline CDR1 and CDR2: SGHVS and FQNEAQ. The CDR3 runs 16 residues. V was pared by 7 bases and J by 1 base, with 13 bases of the junction left unmatched. In nucleotides, the CDR3 is TGTGCCAGCACCTCCACCGGGACAGCGACATCCTACGAGCAGTACTTC. Its protein is CASTSTGTATSYEQYF. Full variable domain (missing parts from reference TRBV7-8 and TRBJ2-7): GAGVSQSPRYKVAKRGQDVALRCDPISGHVSLFWYQQALGQGPEFLTYFQNEAQLDKSGLPSDRFFAERPEGSVSTLKIQRTQQEDSAVYLCASTSTGTATSYEQYFGPGTRLTVT.

As to this clone: The same CDR3 can be traced to other DNA sequences in this sample. This chain links TRBV12-3 or TRBV12-4 with TRBJ2-5, with 7 bases matching TRBD2. J gave up 5 bases and V 1 base, and 1 base lay outside the gene matches. The CDR3 covers 13 residues. The CDR3 loop is CASSLGGGETQYF. In DNA form, the CDR3 reads TGTGCCAGCAGTTTAGGGGGGGGTGAGACCCAGTACTTC.

The V gene is TRBV2, the J gene TRBJ2-7; 7 bases are a match to TRBD2. The J segment lost 7 bases and the V segment lost 9 bases, leaving 15 bases of the junction unmatched. There are 14 residues in the CDR3. Germline CDR1 is SNHLY and CDR2 is FYNNEI. The CDR3 sequence is CARSDGLVRDEQYF. CDR3 in DNA: TGTGCCAGGTCAGATGGACTAGTAAGGGATGAGCAGTACTTC.

The CDR3 is CASSSGLASGELFF. DNA for the CDR3: TGTGCCAGCAGCTCGGGACTAGCGTCCGGGGAGCTGTTTTTT. This chain uses TRBV5-4 with TRBJ2-2; 10 nucleotides agree with TRBD2. The CDR3 totals 14 residues. V dropped 3 bases and J dropped 6; count of bases not matched to a gene: 2. Germline V gene data show CDR1 as SGHNT and CDR2 as YYREEE (reference sequence).

This rearrangement joins TRBV6-1 to TRBJ2-1; the match to TRBD2 covers 16 bases. The CDR3 is 17 amino acids. V dropped 4 bases and J dropped 8; count of bases not matched to a gene: 8. Germline-derived CDR1 and CDR2 are MNHNS and SASEGT. The CDR3 region is CASSVGLAGGPRDEQFF. CDR3 nucleotides: TGTGCCAGCAGTGTGGGACTAGCGGGGGGGCCACGGGATGAGCAGTTCTTC.

The genes are TRBV6-5 and TRBJ2-3; TRBD1 is a possible D gene (6 bases). The germline gives CDR1 MNHEY, CDR2 SVGAGI. The CDR3 runs 14 residues. Trimming took off 6 bases at V and 2 bases at J, with 12 bases between the two ends. The CDR3 DNA follows: TGTGCCAGCAGACAGGGCCCCCCCACAGATACGCAGTATTTT. Protein: CASRQGPPTDTQYF.

This clone was recorded only once. This chain links TRBV6-5 with TRBJ2-7, with D possibly being TRBD1 (6 bases). Trimming cost V 5 bases and J 1 base, with 12 bases left between them. The germline CDR1 and CDR2 sequences are MNHEY and SVGAGI. The CDR3 is made up of 14 amino acids. The CDR3 DNA sequence: TGTGCCAGCAGTAAGGGTACAGGGTCCTACGAGCAGTACTTC. Protein: CASSKGTGSYEQYF.

In its sample, this clone was seen once. The rearrangement links TRBV5-1 to TRBJ2-1; a possible D gene is TRBD2 (5 bases). Trimming cost V 5 bases and J 0 bases, with 15 bases left between them. Germline V gene sequence: CDR1 SGHRS, CDR2 YFSETQ. The CDR3 loop spans 16 amino acids. The CDR3 here is CASRCGRGRSYNEQFF. The CDR3 region has the DNA TGCGCCAGCAGGTGCGGTCGGGGTCGCTCCTACAATGAGCAGTTCTTC.

This clone was seen once. The J gene is TRBJ1-1, the V gene TRBV6-5; D unresolved. CDR1 MNHEY and CDR2 SVGAGI come from the germline V gene. This CDR3 has 15 residues. The ends were cut back, 0 bases at V and 4 bases at J, with 12 bases in the middle. CDR3 bases: TGTGCCAGCAGTTACTCACAGCTGCAGGCCACTGAAGCTTTCTTT. It is translated as CASSYSQLQATEAFF.

The chain uses TRBV9 and TRBJ2-1; the match to TRBD2 covers 9 bases. Germline CDR1 reads SGDLS; CDR2 reads YYNGEE. This CDR3 comprises 16 residues. Unmatched junction bases numbered 8, after V lost 3 bases and J lost 4 bases. CDR3 bases: TGTGCCAGCAGCGCCTCCCTAGCGGGGATTTACAATGAGCAGTTCTTC. Translating it yields CASSASLAGIYNEQFF.

This clone appeared once. CDR3 bases: TGTGCCAGCAGCCTCGGGACACATGGATATAGCAATCAGCCCCAGCATTTT. This encodes CASSLGTHGYSNQPQHF. The chain joins TRBV5-5 to TRBJ1-5, with TRBD1 as a possible D gene (6 bases). Trimming cost V 4 bases and J 0 bases, with 17 bases left between them. There are 17 residues in the CDR3. Germline V gene data show CDR1 as SGHKS and CDR2 as YYEKEE (reference sequence).

This clone was counted between two and nine times. The chain employs TRBV21-1 and TRBJ1-5; whether TRBD1, the table's D call, matches the DNA was not checked. TRBV21-1 is a listed pseudogene. The CDR3 runs to 18 residues. The CDR3 DNA is TGTGCCAGCAGCTACTCACGGAGGCCGACAGGGGACAATCAGCCCCAGCATTTT. Encoded protein: CASSYSRRPTGDNQPQHF.

The chain is built from TRBV5-5 and TRBJ2-5; 9 bases are a match to TRBD2. The CDR3 is 20 amino acids. V gave up 6 bases and J gave up 3 bases; unmatched junction bases: 24. Germline assignment: CDR1 SGHKS and CDR2 YYEKEE (reference sequence). The CDR3 loop reads CASTTLGASGAVRTKETQYF. CDR3 DNA sequence: TGTGCCAGCACGACCTTGGGGGCTAGCGGGGCCGTGAGAACCAAAGAGACCCAGTACTTC.

About this clone itself: Different DNA sequences within this sample yield the same CDR3. This sequence joins TRBV19 and TRBJ1-3, with 7 bases fitting TRBD1. From germline, CDR1 is LNHDA and CDR2 SQIVND (reference sequence). V shed 4 bases, J shed 0 bases, and the junction held 6 bases outside the gene matches. This CDR3 spans 16 amino acids. Written as DNA, the CDR3 is TGTGCCAGTAGTACCCGACAGGGAAGCTCTGGAAACACCATATATTTT. Its protein is CASSTRQGSSGNTIYF.

The chain is built from TRBV28 and TRBJ1-6; D is unresolved. Germline V CDR1 and CDR2: MDHEN, SYDVKM. V gave up 5 bases and J gave up 8 bases, with 7 bases separating them. The CDR3 runs to 12 residues. In DNA form, the CDR3 reads TGTGCCAGCAGTCCGGGGTATTCACCCCTCCACTTT. It translates to CASSPGYSPLHF.

V usage is TRBV4-2 and J usage is TRBJ1-6, with D unresolved. There are 17 residues in the CDR3. V lost 0 bases to trimming and J lost 5 bases, with 14 bases between them. In germline, CDR1 is LGHNA, CDR2 YNFKEQ. CDR3: CASSQDSSGRNNSPLHF. The DNA of the CDR3 is TGTGCCAGCAGCCAAGATTCCAGCGGGCGGAATAATTCACCCCTCCACTTT.

The chain links TRBV3-1 (or the pseudogene TRBV3-2) to TRBJ2-5; the match to TRBD2 covers 15 bases. Germline CDR1 reads LGHDT; CDR2 reads YNNKEL (reference sequence). The trim removed 7 bases at V and 0 bases at J, leaving 21 bases unmatched. The CDR3 is 22 amino acids. Here the CDR3 DNA reads TGTGCCAGCAAAACCCCCAGGACTAGCGGGGGGGCACGGTTGGGACACCAAGAGACCCAGTACTTC. It translates to CASKTPRTSGGARLGHQETQYF.

The chain couples TRBV10-2 to TRBJ2-7, with 11 bases lining up with TRBD2. This CDR3 spans 16 amino acids. V lost 7 bases and J lost 4; bases outside the gene matches: 12. Germline CDR1 reads WSHSY; CDR2 reads SAAADI. CDR3 bases: TGCGCCAGCACAATTTCTAGCGGGGGGTTAATATACGAGCAGTACTTC. Amino acids: CASTISSGGLIYEQYF.